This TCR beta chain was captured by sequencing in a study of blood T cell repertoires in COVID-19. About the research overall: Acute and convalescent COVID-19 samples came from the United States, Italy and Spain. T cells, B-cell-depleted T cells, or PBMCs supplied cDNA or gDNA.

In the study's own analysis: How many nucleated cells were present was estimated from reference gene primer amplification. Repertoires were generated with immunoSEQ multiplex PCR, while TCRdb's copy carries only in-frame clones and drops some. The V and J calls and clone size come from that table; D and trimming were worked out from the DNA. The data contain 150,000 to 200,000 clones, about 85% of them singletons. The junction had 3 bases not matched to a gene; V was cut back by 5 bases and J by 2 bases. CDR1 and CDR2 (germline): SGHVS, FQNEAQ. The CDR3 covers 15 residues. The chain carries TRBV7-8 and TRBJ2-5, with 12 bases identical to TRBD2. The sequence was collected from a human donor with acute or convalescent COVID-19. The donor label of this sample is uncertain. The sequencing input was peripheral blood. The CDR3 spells CASSRTSGAQETQYF. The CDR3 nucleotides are TGTGCCAGCAGCCGGACTAGCGGGGCTCAAGAGACCCAGTACTTC.